These 23 T cell receptor beta chains share one sample of origin, sequenced in a study of blood T cells in healthy people across ages. A J-beta primer mix and a sample-barcoded 5' primer were used in a second PCR of about 6 to 12 cycles. TCRdb reprocessed the 5' RACE reads with MiXCR, giving one entry per CDR3 protein. The data hold 750,000 to 850,000 distinct CDR3 sequences, with approximately 25% observed a single time. This sample was shared with a second study, whose subject was T cells of mothers and their children.

Material: blood. The receptor source for this set is a boy aged 5-17 years in good health.

There are a few counts of this clonotype. The CDR3 sequence is CASSWTGRFQETQYF. The CDR3 bases are TGTGCCAGCAGCTGGACAGGGAGATTCCAAGAGACCCAGTACTTC. V and J are TRBV7-8 and TRBJ2-5; TRBD1 matches at 8 bases. Germline CDR1 and CDR2: SGHVS and FQNEAQ. V was pared by 4 bases and J by 1 base, with 5 bases of the junction left unmatched. The CDR3 length is 15 residues.

The V and J genes are TRBV4-3 and TRBJ2-7; D unclear. CDR1 is LGHNA, CDR2 YSLEER, per germline. Deletions cut 0 bases from V and 6 bases from J, with 12 bases between. The CDR3 extends over 14 amino acids. CDR3 nucleotides: TGCGCCAGCAGCCAAGATCAATTGGCAGTCGAGCAGTACTTC. Translating it yields CASSQDQLAVEQYF.

This clonotype was observed a few times. The chain joins TRBV5-1 to TRBJ2-1, with 7 bases identical to TRBD2. V lost 5 bases, J lost 9 bases, and 2 bases stayed unmatched. This CDR3 contains 11 residues. Looked up from germline, CDR1 is SGHRS and CDR2 is YFSETQ. CDR3 in amino acids: CASRGGGEQFF. In DNA form, the CDR3 reads TGCGCCAGCAGGGGGGGGGGTGAGCAGTTCTTC.

The rearrangement links TRBV29-1 to TRBJ2-5, with D perhaps matching TRBD2 (5 bases). The length of the CDR3 is 13 residues. Trimming shortened V by 4 bases and J by 5 bases, and 14 bases separated the two germline ends. From germline, CDR1 is SQVTM and CDR2 ANQGSEA. The CDR3 nucleotides read TGCAGCGTTGTTTCATCGGGGATGGAGACCCAGTACTTC. Translating gives CSVVSSGMETQYF. Complete variable domain (other parts from reference TRBV29-1 and TRBJ2-5): SAVISQKPSRDICQRGTSLTIQCQVDSQVTMMFWYRQQPGQSLTLIATANQGSEATYESGFVIDKFPISRPNLTFSTLTVSNMSPEDSSIYLCSVVSSGMETQYFGPGTRLLVL.

The V and J genes are TRBV12-3 or TRBV12-4 and TRBJ2-1, with D possibly being TRBD1 (5 bases). The V end lost 4 bases, the J end lost 2 bases, and 18 bases lay between the germline ends. The CDR3 runs 17 residues. CDR3 bases: TGTGCCAGCAGTTCCCCCCTCTCAGGGAAGGCCTACAATGAGCAGTTCTTC. This encodes CASSSPLSGKAYNEQFF.

With respect to this clonotype: The CDR3 carries no conserved terminal phenylalanine or tryptophan, so it likely arises from a read error. The V and J genes are TRBV5-1 and TRBJ2-7; D is perhaps TRBD1 (6 bases). This CDR3 has 14 amino acids. The germline CDR1 and CDR2 sequences are SGHRS and YFSETQ. Trimming removed 0 bases at V and 3 bases at J, with 10 bases between. CDR3: CASSLGRGDYEQYL. The CDR3 coding sequence is TGCGCCAGCAGCTTGGGCAGGGGAGACTACGAGCAGTACCTC.

This clonotype was counted only a few times. The chain has TRBV7-9 and TRBJ1-1, with D perhaps matching TRBD1 (5 bases). V gave up 1 base and J gave up 5 bases, with 14 bases separating them. CDR1 SEHNR and CDR2 FQNEAQ come from the germline V gene (reference sequence). This CDR3 has 15 amino acids. The CDR3 region is CASSLGGLRQTEAFF. CDR3 nucleotide sequence: TGTGCCAGCAGCTTAGGGGGCCTTAGGCAGACTGAAGCTTTCTTT.

V gene TRBV28 combines with J gene TRBJ1-1; 10 bases are shared with TRBD1. Trimming at V came to 5 bases and at J to 5 bases, leaving 8 bases not matched to a gene. Germline CDR1 MDHEN, CDR2 SYDVKM. CDR3 size: 15 residues. This CDR3 reads CASSPSGTGATEAFF. Here the CDR3 DNA reads TGTGCCAGCAGTCCTTCCGGGACAGGGGCTACTGAAGCTTTCTTT.

The sample holds a few counts of this clonotype. This chain links TRBV7-2 with TRBJ2-3, with D tentatively TRBD2 (7 bases). The CDR3 extends over 15 amino acids. Trimming took off 0 bases at V and 5 bases at J, with 12 bases between the two ends. In germline, CDR1 is SGHTA, CDR2 FQGNSA. The CDR3 sequence: CASSLALGGRDTQYF. The CDR3 nucleotides read TGTGCCAGCAGCTTAGCACTGGGGGGGCGAGATACGCAGTATTTT.

This clonotype was recorded a few times. The chain is built from TRBV4-3 and TRBJ2-5; D remains unclear. Germline CDR1 and CDR2: LGHNA and YSLEER. CDR3 size: 13 residues. Trimming took 3 bases from V and 5 from J, leaving 10 bases between them. This CDR3 is CASSQGPLETQYF. The CDR3 coding sequence is TGCGCCAGCAGCCAGGGCCCTTTGGAGACCCAGTACTTC.

This clonotype came up a few times. The chain is built from TRBV28 and TRBJ1-5; no clear D. Germline V gene data show CDR1 as MDHEN and CDR2 as SYDVKM. The CDR3 sequence is 13 residues long. V lost 2 bases and J 6 bases, leaving 8 bases between the germline ends. The CDR3 sequence is CASSLDLAQPQHF. The DNA for the CDR3 is TGTGCCAGCAGTTTAGACCTCGCTCAGCCCCAGCATTTT.

The table lists this clonotype with a few counts. The chain is built from TRBV7-8 and TRBJ2-1; the match to TRBD2 covers 13 bases. The CDR3 sequence is 14 residues long. Per the germline V gene, CDR1 is SGHVS and CDR2 is FQNEAQ. With V trimmed by 4 bases and J by 8 bases, 2 bases remained unmatched. The CDR3, as DNA: TGTGCCAGCAGCTACGGACTAGCGGGAGATGAGCAGTTCTTC. Amino acids: CASSYGLAGDEQFF.

The chain links TRBV12-3 or TRBV12-4 to TRBJ2-3; D ambiguous. Trimming shortened V by 5 bases and J by 0 bases, and 6 bases separated the two germline ends. The CDR3 totals 13 residues. The CDR3 here is CASSRFSTDTQYF. The CDR3 bases are TGTGCCAGCAGTAGGTTTAGCACAGATACGCAGTATTTT.

This clonotype appeared a few times. The chain is built from TRBV4-3 and TRBJ2-3; 7 bases align to TRBD2. Germline loops: CDR1 LGHNA, CDR2 YSLEER. The J segment lost 1 base and the V segment lost 0 bases, leaving 4 bases of the junction unmatched. CDR3 size: 16 residues. This CDR3 is CASSQDKRGGTDTQYF. In DNA form, the CDR3 reads TGCGCCAGCAGCCAAGATAAGCGGGGAGGCACAGATACGCAGTATTTT.

The sample holds many counts of this clonotype. The CDR3 DNA follows: TGCAGCGTTGTTCCAGTTCAAGAGACCCAGTACTTC. Translation: CSVVPVQETQYF. The chain recombines TRBV29-1 with TRBJ2-5; no reliable D call. Germline V gene data show CDR1 as SQVTM and CDR2 as ANQGSEA. This CDR3 is 12 amino acids long. V lost 4 bases, J lost 2 bases, and 8 bases lay in between.

The V and J genes are TRBV7-9 and TRBJ2-2; D unclear. With 4 bases removed from V and 6 bases from J, the gap between germline ends came to 12 bases. This CDR3 region has 14 residues. The V gene's germline CDR1 is SEHNR and CDR2 FQNEAQ (reference sequence). CDR3 nucleotide sequence: TGTGCCAGCAGCTCAGCCCTCACAGCCGGGGAGCTGTTTTTT. Translation gives CASSSALTAGELFF.

The chain is built from TRBV6-4 and TRBJ1-1; maybe TRBD1 (5 bases). The germline CDR1 and CDR2 sequences are MRHNA and SNTAGT. Trimming took 3 bases from V and 7 from J, leaving 12 bases between them. The CDR3 is 13 amino acids. CDR3 in DNA: TGTGCCAGCAGTGATTTGTGGGGGAGTGAAGCTTTCTTT. It codes for CASSDLWGSEAFF.

This clonotype was counted only a few times. The chain has TRBV7-2 and TRBJ2-3; 8 bases match TRBD2. Germline V gene lookup returns CDR1 SGHTA and CDR2 FQGNSA. The CDR3 loop spans 15 amino acids. J gave up 0 bases and V 6 bases, and 5 bases lay outside the gene matches. CDR3 region: CASRVAGSSTDTQYF. CDR3 DNA: TGTGCCAGCAGGGTAGCGGGAAGTAGCACAGATACGCAGTATTTT. Full variable domain (outside the CDR3, taken from reference TRBV7-2 and TRBJ2-3): GAGVSQSPSNKVTEKGKDVELRCDPISGHTALYWYRQSLGQGLEFLIYFQGNSAPDKSGLPSDRFSAERTGGSVSTLTIQRTQQEDSAVYLCASRVAGSSTDTQYFGPGTRLTVL.

This clonotype was picked up a small number of times. The J gene is TRBJ2-7, the V gene TRBV7-3; TRBD1 is a possible D gene (5 bases). Trimming pared 5 bases from V and 8 bases from J, leaving 22 bases between. The length of the CDR3 is 15 residues. The germline gives CDR1 SGHTA, CDR2 FQGTGA. CDR3 amino acids: CASSDVTGPLRKQYF. Here the CDR3 DNA reads TGTGCCAGCAGCGACGTTACAGGTCCATTACGAAAGCAGTACTTC.

The J gene is TRBJ1-1, the V gene TRBV6-2 or TRBV6-3; TRBD1 matches 7 bases. V lost 6 bases and J lost 7; bases outside the gene matches: 5. Germline CDR1 is MNHEY and CDR2 is SVGEGT. The CDR3 extends over 12 amino acids. CDR3 sequence reads: CASSRGQSEAFF. DNA of the CDR3: TGTGCCAGCAGCCGGGGACAGAGTGAAGCTTTCTTT.

About this clonotype: The junction departs from the called germline gene at one end, perhaps through a read error. This sequence joins TRBV7-3 and TRBJ1-1; no clear D gene. CDR1 and CDR2 from the germline V gene are SGHTA and FQGTGA. This CDR3 comprises 13 residues. CDR3 in amino acids: CASSSNPGTEAFF. CDR3 sequence (DNA): TGCGCCAGCAGCTCGAACCCTGGGACTGAAGCTTTCTTT.

In this sample, this clonotype turned up a few times. This chain links TRBV20-1 with TRBJ2-2, with TRBD2 identical over 16 bases. V shed 0 bases and J 3 bases; nucleotides not matched to a gene: 4. Germline V gene data show CDR1 as DFQATT and CDR2 as SNEGSKA (reference sequence). This CDR3 is built from 18 residues. This CDR3 reads CSARDPGTSGRDTGELFF. Here the CDR3 DNA reads TGCAGTGCTAGAGACCCCGGGACTAGCGGGAGGGACACCGGGGAGCTGTTTTTT.

This clonotype was seen once. This chain joins TRBV7-6 and TRBJ2-4, with 7 bases lining up with TRBD1. The CDR3 consists of 18 residues. Unmatched junction bases numbered 13, after V lost 5 bases and J lost 0 bases. From germline, CDR1 is SGHVS and CDR2 FNYEAQ. CDR3 coding DNA: TGTGCCAGCAGCCCTCAGGGGGTCCCTTTTTTAGCCAAAAACATTCAGTACTTC. Translating gives CASSPQGVPFLAKNIQYF.